The clone carrying this TCR beta chain was seen more than once but under ten times. RNA transcripts yielded amplified TCR beta CDR3 regions. A first-round RT-PCR of the TCR CDR3 used the HTBI primer set. Each CDR3 protein gets one entry after TCRdb re-called the multiplex PCR reads with MiXCR. The table has 200,000 or so distinct CDR3 sequences, roughly 17% seen once. V lost 2 bases, J lost 4 bases, and 15 bases lay in between. Germline assignment: CDR1 DFQATT and CDR2 SNEGSKA (reference sequence). This CDR3 has 14 amino acids. This sample was included in a study of T cells in Graves' hyperthyroidism and ophthalmopathy.

The TCR was taken from a woman aged 50 to 60 with Graves' hyperthyroidism. The V call is TRBV20-1, the J call TRBJ2-7, with D perhaps given as TRBD1 or TRBD2 (6 bases each). Specimen: blood. The CDR3 is CSARRVGGLYEQYF. The CDR3 nucleotides are TGCAGTGCTAGACGGGTCGGGGGCCTATACGAGCAGTACTTC.